Listed below are T cell receptor beta chains from one sample, sequenced in a study of blood T cells in healthy people across ages. TCRdb called the 5' RACE reads again in MiXCR, with one record for every CDR3 protein. Of roughly 700,000 distinct CDR3 sequences listed, over 45% are singletons. Sequenced material: blood. These TCRs come from a woman aged 60 to 75 in good health. Each CDR3 is given with its conserved first and last residue. The D gene is left open where the match is weak. Part of the rows lack a size; the others show once, few, many or a class for expanded clones.

v_call	d_call	j_call	clone_size	cdr3_nt	cdr3_aa
TRBV9	NA	TRBJ2-1	once	TGTGCCAGCAGCGTAGGAAACCGAGCGGAAAATGAGCAGTTCTTC	CASSVGNRAENEQFF
TRBV20-1	TRBD2	TRBJ2-1	NA	TGCCAGTTGGGACTAGCGGGAGGGTTGGGCAATGAGCAGTTCTTC	CQLGLAGGLGNEQFF
TRBV11-1	TRBD2	TRBJ2-1	NA	TGTGCCAGCAGCTTAGTTGCCAGCGGGAGCGATGAGCAGTTCTTC	CASSLVASGSDEQFF
TRBV6-2/TRBV6-3	TRBD1	TRBJ2-4	few	TGTGCCAGCAGTGACAGGACAGGGCGGGAAGAGCAGTACTTC	CASSDRTGREEQYF
TRBV2	NA	TRBJ2-7	NA	TGTGCCAGCAGTAGACCGGGACGGAACCTCTACGAGCAGTACTTC	CASSRPGRNLYEQYF
TRBV7-2	NA	TRBJ2-6	few	TGTGCCAGCAGCTTAGCTTCCCGACCTGGGGCCAACGTCCTGACTTTC	CASSLASRPGANVLTF
TRBV28	NA	TRBJ2-7	NA	TGTGCCGGCAGTTTGGTAACCTACGAGCAGTACTTC	CAGSLVTYEQYF
TRBV6-1	NA	TRBJ1-4	NA	TGTGCCAGCAACCATTTACAGGTGGCAAAACTGTTTTTT	CASNHLQVAKLFF
TRBV25-1	NA	TRBJ2-2	once	TGTGCCAGCAGTACGATTAACACCGGGGAGCTGTTTTTT	CASSTINTGELFF
TRBV27	NA	TRBJ2-5	few	TGTGCCAGCAGTCCCTGGGGAGGTCAAGAGACCCAGTACTTC	CASSPWGGQETQYF
TRBV7-2	NA	TRBJ2-1	NA	TGTGCCAGCAGCCCTCAACGGGGGTTCCCGTACAATGAGCAGTTCTTC	CASSPQRGFPYNEQFF
TRBV20-1	TRBD2	TRBJ2-1	few	TGCAGTGCTAGAGCTCTAGCGGTAGCCTACAATGAGCAGTTCTTC	CSARALAVAYNEQFF
TRBV9	NA	TRBJ1-1	few	TGTGCCAGCAGCCCCCGACCGATGAACACTGAAGCTTTCTTT	CASSPRPMNTEAFF
TRBV10-3	NA	TRBJ2-7	NA	TGTGCCATCAGTGAGTCCCCGCTCCGTTACGAGCAGTACTTC	CAISESPLRYEQYF
TRBV29-1	NA	TRBJ2-4	NA	TGCAGCGTTGAAGAACCGACGAGCATTCAGTACTTC	CSVEEPTSIQYF
TRBV7-9	TRBD1	TRBJ2-1	NA	TGTGCCAGCAGACCGACAGGGTTAGGGGAGCAGTTCTTC	CASRPTGLGEQFF
TRBV6-2/TRBV6-3	NA	TRBJ2-7	NA	TGTGCCAGCAGTTACGGACTGAACTCCTACGAGCAGTACTTC	CASSYGLNSYEQYF
TRBV7-2	NA	TRBJ2-3	few	TGTGCCAGCACGGAGGAAGGGGGCACAGATACGCAGTATTTT	CASTEEGGTDTQYF
TRBV20-1	NA	TRBJ1-4	few	TGCAGTGCTAGAGATCTAGTTGTAGATGAAAAACTGTTTTTT	CSARDLVVDEKLFF
TRBV25-1	NA	TRBJ1-5	NA	TGTGCCAGCAGTGAACCCGACAGAGATCAGCCCCAGCATTTT	CASSEPDRDQPQHF
TRBV3-1	TRBD2	TRBJ2-3	few	TGTGCCAGCAGCCGAGGCGGGAGATGGACAGATACGCAGTATTTT	CASSRGGRWTDTQYF
TRBV2	TRBD2	TRBJ2-3	many	TGTGCCAGCAGTGAGAGGTCTAGCGGAGATAATACGCAGTATTTT	CASSERSSGDNTQYF
TRBV15	NA	TRBJ1-2	NA	TGTGCCACCAGCAGAGTAGGACAGCCCTATGGCTACACCTTC	CATSRVGQPYGYTF
TRBV20-1	TRBD1	TRBJ1-2	NA	TGCAGTGCTAGAGACAGGGGGCTCGAGGGCTACACCTTC	CSARDRGLEGYTF
TRBV7-2	NA	TRBJ1-1	NA	TGTGCCAGCAGCTTAGCTCCCAGGAACACTGAAGCTTTCTTT	CASSLAPRNTEAFF
TRBV20-1	TRBD1	TRBJ1-2	few	TGCAGTGCTAGAGAACTACAGGGGAGGTCTAACTATGGCTACACCTTC	CSARELQGRSNYGYTF
TRBV7-3	TRBD1	TRBJ2-1	NA	TGTGCCAGCAGCTTATTTGGGGACAGGGGGTTGAATGAGCAGTTCTTC	CASSLFGDRGLNEQFF
TRBV3-1	TRBD2	TRBJ2-1	few	TGTGCCAGCAGCCAAGATCCGGCGGGAGTGTTGTTATACAATGAGCAGTTCTTC	CASSQDPAGVLLYNEQFF
TRBV19	TRBD2	TRBJ2-7	many	TGTGCCAGTAAACCAGAGGGACTAGTCTACGAGCAGTACTTC	CASKPEGLVYEQYF
TRBV7-2	NA	TRBJ2-7	NA	TGTGCCAGCAGCCTAAGACTCTTTTCCTACGAGCAGTACTTC	CASSLRLFSYEQYF
TRBV15	TRBD2	TRBJ2-4	NA	TGTGCCACCAGCAGAGAAGGGACTAGCGGGACGATAGCCAAAAACATTCAGTACTTC	CATSREGTSGTIAKNIQYF
TRBV13	TRBD2	TRBJ2-3	many	TGTGCCAGCAGCGCACTAGCGGGAGGAGATACGCAGTATTTT	CASSALAGGDTQYF
TRBV7-2	TRBD1	TRBJ2-1	NA	TGTGCCAGCAGCTTACGACAGGGGGAGCAGTTCTTC	CASSLRQGEQFF
TRBV27	TRBD2	TRBJ2-7	few	TGTGCCAGCAGTCAGCGGGAGGGAAGCTCCTACGAGCAGTACTTC	CASSQREGSSYEQYF
TRBV29-1	NA	TRBJ2-5	few	TGCAGCGTTGATGGGCTGGCAGGGGAGACCCAGTACTTC	CSVDGLAGETQYF
TRBV20-1	TRBD1	TRBJ2-7	few	TGCAGTGCTAGAGAGAGGGGGTACAGGGGGCGCGTTAATACCTACGAGCAGTACTTC	CSARERGYRGRVNTYEQYF
TRBV9	NA	TRBJ2-1	NA	TGTGCCAGCAGCGCCCGACAGGCCTCCTACAATGAGCAGTTCTTC	CASSARQASYNEQFF
TRBV10-3	NA	TRBJ1-1	NA	TGTGCCATCACGGCAGGGTTGGGGACTGAAGCTTTCTTT	CAITAGLGTEAFF
TRBV6-1	NA	TRBJ1-2	NA	TGTGCGGCGGTCCGGCCGTACTATGGCTACACCTTC	CAAVRPYYGYTF
TRBV15	NA	TRBJ2-5	many	TGTGCCACCAGCAATGGGGCGGCTGAGACCCAGTACTTC	CATSNGAAETQYF
TRBV7-3	NA	TRBJ2-7	few	TGTGCCAGCAGCGTTGGACCTGGGGACGAGCAGTACTTC	CASSVGPGDEQYF